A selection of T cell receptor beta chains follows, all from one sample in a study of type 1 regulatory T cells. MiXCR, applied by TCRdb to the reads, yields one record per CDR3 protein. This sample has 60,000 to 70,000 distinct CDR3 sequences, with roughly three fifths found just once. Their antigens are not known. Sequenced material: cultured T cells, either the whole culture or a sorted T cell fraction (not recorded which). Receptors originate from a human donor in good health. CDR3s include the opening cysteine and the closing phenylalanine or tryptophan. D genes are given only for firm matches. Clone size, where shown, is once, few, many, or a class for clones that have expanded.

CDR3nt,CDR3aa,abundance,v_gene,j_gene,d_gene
TGTGCCAGCAGTGAAAGTCTGGAACCAGGCTACGAGCAGTACTTC,CASSESLEPGYEQYF,NA,TRBV6-1,TRBJ2-7,NA
TGTGCCAGCAGCTTGGGACTAGCGGATAACACCGGGGAGCTGTTTTTT,CASSLGLADNTGELFF,few,TRBV5-4,TRBJ2-2,TRBD2
TGTGCCAGCAGTCCCACCTCCACTACTAGCGGGGTGGGCTTTATTGCGGACAATGAGCAGTTCTTC,CASSPTSTTSGVGFIADNEQFF,once,TRBV6-5,TRBJ2-1,TRBD2
TGTGCCAGCAGACAGGGATTTAACACCGGGGAGCTGTTTTTT,CASRQGFNTGELFF,NA,TRBV12-3/TRBV12-4,TRBJ2-2,NA
TGTGCCAGCAGTTACTCGATCAAAGCCTCGGTGTGGGCAGTTACATCACCCCTCCACTTT,CASSYSIKASVWAVTSPLHF,NA,TRBV6-5,TRBJ1-6,NA
TGCGCCAGCAGCTTAGGGGGAAAGGCCGGGGAGCTGTTTTTT,CASSLGGKAGELFF,NA,TRBV5-1,TRBJ2-2,NA
TGTGCCAGCAGCTTAGAGTTTCGGGAGCTGTTTTTT,CASSLEFRELFF,NA,TRBV7-2,TRBJ2-2,NA
TGTGCCAGCAGCGTAGGAGCGAATGAGCAGTTCTTC,CASSVGANEQFF,NA,TRBV9,TRBJ2-1,NA
TGTGCCAGCAGCTTGGGGGGTCTAGCGGGAGATACGCAGTATTTT,CASSLGGLAGDTQYF,few,TRBV5-6,TRBJ2-3,TRBD2
TGTGCCAGCAGCTTACACTATAGCGGGAGAAGAGAAGATACGCAGTATTTT,CASSLHYSGRREDTQYF,NA,TRBV7-3,TRBJ2-3,TRBD2
TGTGCCAGCAGTGTTATGGGTGCAACTAATGAAAAACTGTTTTTT,CASSVMGATNEKLFF,NA,TRBV6-1,TRBJ1-4,NA
TGCGCCAGCAGCCTCGGGACACCCCCAGATACGCAGTATTTT,CASSLGTPPDTQYF,NA,TRBV5-1,TRBJ2-3,NA
TGCAGCGTTGAAATGCGGGAGGGGAAGTACGAGCAGTACTTC,CSVEMREGKYEQYF,NA,TRBV29-1,TRBJ2-7,TRBD2
TGTGCCAGCAAATCCAGGACCGGGCTGGGCAATCAGCCCCAGCATTTT,CASKSRTGLGNQPQHF,NA,TRBV6-1,TRBJ1-5,NA
TGTGCCAGTAGTATAGATAAGGCAGGAAACAATGAGCAGTTCTTC,CASSIDKAGNNEQFF,NA,TRBV19,TRBJ2-1,NA
TGTGCCAGCGGGGGAAACACCATATATTTT,CASGGNTIYF,NA,TRBV28,TRBJ1-3,NA
TGTGCCTGGAGTGTATGGGGCGTACCCCAGAACACTGAAGCTTTCTTT,CAWSVWGVPQNTEAFF,NA,TRBV30,TRBJ1-1,NA
TGTGCCAGCAGTTCTCCGGTTGGTTTAGCGGGGTACAATGAGCAGTTCTTC,CASSSPVGLAGYNEQFF,once,TRBV28,TRBJ2-1,TRBD2
TGTGCCAGCATACGGAACAGGGACCAGCCCCAGCATTTT,CASIRNRDQPQHF,few,TRBV2,TRBJ1-5,NA
TGCAGTGCTAGAGATTGGGGGCGCCAAGAGACCCAGTACTTC,CSARDWGRQETQYF,NA,TRBV20-1,TRBJ2-5,NA
TGTGCCAGCAGCTTAGTCGCAGGGTCCGGCAATCAGCCCCAGCATTTT,CASSLVAGSGNQPQHF,NA,TRBV7-2,TRBJ1-5,NA
TGCGCCAGCAGCTTCTCATACATGAACACTGAAGCTTTCTTT,CASSFSYMNTEAFF,NA,TRBV4-1,TRBJ1-1,NA
TGTGCCAGTTGGCGGGACAGGGGGCTATTGAACACTGAAGCTTTCTTT,CASWRDRGLLNTEAFF,NA,TRBV6-5,TRBJ1-1,TRBD1
TGCAGTGCTAGGGGACAGGTCGGAGAGCAGTACTTC,CSARGQVGEQYF,NA,TRBV20-1,TRBJ2-7,TRBD1
TGCAGTGCTGCAGCAGGAGGTGTGATTGGCTACACCTTC,CSAAAGGVIGYTF,NA,TRBV20-1,TRBJ1-2,NA
TGCGCCAGCAGCCAAGGACAGAACTACGAGCAGTACTTC,CASSQGQNYEQYF,NA,TRBV4-3,TRBJ2-7,NA